The rows below give T cell receptor beta chains drawn from one sample of a study of T-cell reconstitution after alpha-beta-depleted transplantation in children. TCRdb reanalysed the PCR reads using MiXCR and keeps one entry per CDR3 protein. The sample has about a million distinct CDR3 sequences; 25% to 35% are singletons. The sequencing here drew on PBMCs, mostly from graft donor cells, taken 360 days after TCRalphabeta/CD19-depleted stem cell transplant. The receptors come from a boy younger than two who had a stem cell transplant for SCID, so the T cells may come from the graft donor. The CDR3 runs from the conserved cysteine through the conserved F or W. D genes are given only for firm matches. For some rows the clone size is stated as once, few or many, or as a class when expanded; others skip it.

clone_size	d_call	v_call	cdr3_length	j_call	cdr3_nt	cdr3_aa
NA	NA	TRBV4-1	15	TRBJ1-1	TGCGCCAGCAGCCAATTCGGGCTCATGAACACTGAAGCTTTCTTT	CASSQFGLMNTEAFF
NA	TRBD1	TRBV5-1	17	TRBJ2-7	TGCGCCAGCAGCTTGCAGTCTCCGGGACAGGACTCGTACGAGCAGTACTTC	CASSLQSPGQDSYEQYF
NA	NA	TRBV7-8	14	TRBJ2-1	TGTGCCAGCAGCTTACTGGGGCTAAACAATGAGCAGTTCTTC	CASSLLGLNNEQFF
NA	NA	TRBV12-3/TRBV12-4	15	TRBJ1-2	TGTGCCAGCAGCTCTGTCTCGAGGGGAGGGTATGGCTACACCTTC	CASSSVSRGGYGYTF
few	NA	TRBV27	15	TRBJ2-7	TGTGCCAGCAGTTTAGACCAAGCGGCCCCTTACGAGCAGTACTTC	CASSLDQAAPYEQYF
NA	NA	TRBV7-2	15	TRBJ2-3	TGTGCCAGCAGCTTACGCGTATTGAGCACAGATACGCAGTATTTT	CASSLRVLSTDTQYF
NA	NA	TRBV5-4	16	TRBJ1-4	TGTGCCAGCAGCTTGGCCGGTCGGGCAACTAATGAAAAACTGTTTTTT	CASSLAGRATNEKLFF
few	NA	TRBV2	12	TRBJ1-2	TGTGCCAGCAGGGGGAAATTATATGGCTACACCTTC	CASRGKLYGYTF
NA	NA	TRBV5-1	16	TRBJ2-1	TGCGCCAGCAGCCTCTCCAGTGTCCCGTCAATTAATGAGCAGTTCTTC	CASSLSSVPSINEQFF
NA	TRBD1	TRBV12-3/TRBV12-4	15	TRBJ2-2	TGTGCCAGCAGAAAGGGACAGGGGACCACCGGGGAGCTGTTTTTT	CASRKGQGTTGELFF
NA	TRBD2	TRBV4-3	17	TRBJ2-5	TGCGCCAGCAGCCAATACAGCGGGGGCATTCGAAAAGAGACCCAGTACTTC	CASSQYSGGIRKETQYF
few	NA	TRBV15	14	TRBJ2-5	TGTGCCACCAGCAGATTTACCGCACGGGAGACCCAGTACTTC	CATSRFTARETQYF
few	NA	TRBV11-2	14	TRBJ2-5	TGTGCCAGCACAGCGGAGAGATACCAAGAGACCCAGTACTTC	CASTAERYQETQYF
many	TRBD1	TRBV20-1	13	TRBJ1-1	TGCAGTGCTAGCGAGGGGGCGCACACTGAAGCTTTCTTT	CSASEGAHTEAFF
few	TRBD1	TRBV9	15	TRBJ2-3	TGTGCCAGCAGCGTTGGGACAGGGGGCGGAGATACGCAGTATTTT	CASSVGTGGGDTQYF
few	NA	TRBV6-2/TRBV6-3	14	TRBJ2-2	TGTGCCAGCCAATGGACAGCCGACACCGGGGAGCTGTTTTTT	CASQWTADTGELFF
few	NA	TRBV5-1	13	TRBJ2-3	TGCGCCAGCACGAAGGGAAAAGGAGATACGCAGTATTTT	CASTKGKGDTQYF
NA	NA	TRBV15	16	TRBJ2-7	TGTGCCACCAGCAGAGAATCGATAGGGCTCCTCGGCGAGCAGTACTTC	CATSRESIGLLGEQYF
NA	TRBD1	TRBV4-1	15	TRBJ1-1	TGCGCCAGCAGCCAAGTTACAGGGGGAGGCACTGAAGCTTTCTTT	CASSQVTGGGTEAFF
few	TRBD2	TRBV12-3/TRBV12-4	15	TRBJ2-1	TGTGCCAGCAGTTTCGTGGCGGGGGTGGGTAATGAGCAGTTCTTC	CASSFVAGVGNEQFF
few	TRBD1	TRBV10-3	16	TRBJ1-1	TGTGCCATCAGTGAGCAGGGTCTCCCAGGGGGCACTGAAGCTTTCTTT	CAISEQGLPGGTEAFF
NA	NA	TRBV5-6	16	TRBJ2-6	TGTGCCAGCAGCTTCCCCAGGGTCCCTGGGGCCAACGTCCTGACTTTC	CASSFPRVPGANVLTF
NA	NA	TRBV28	15	TRBJ2-2	TGTGCCAGCAGTTCCGGGACAAGGTTGGCCGGGGAGCTGTTTTTT	CASSSGTRLAGELFF
NA	TRBD2	TRBV7-9	17	TRBJ2-1	TGTGCCAGCAGCCAAACGGGACTAGCGGGGGGGCTTGATGAGCAGTTCTTC	CASSQTGLAGGLDEQFF
few	TRBD2	TRBV15	16	TRBJ2-7	TGTGCCACCAGCAGGGGGGGACTAGCGGGGCCGATGGGCCAGTACTTC	CATSRGGLAGPMGQYF
few	NA	TRBV4-2	15	TRBJ2-7	TGTGCCAGCAGCCAAAAGTCAGACAGGTCCTACGAGCAGTACTTC	CASSQKSDRSYEQYF
NA	TRBD1	TRBV29-1	15	TRBJ2-2	TGCAGCGTGGGATCGGGACAGCATTACACCGGGGAGCTGTTTTTT	CSVGSGQHYTGELFF
few	NA	TRBV2	16	TRBJ2-1	TGTGCCAGCAGTTTTGTCTCAGGGAGCTCCTACAATGAGCAGTTCTTC	CASSFVSGSSYNEQFF
few	TRBD2	TRBV20-1	16	TRBJ2-1	TGCAGTGCGTATAGACTAGCCGCGGGCGCCTACAATGAGCAGTTCTTC	CSAYRLAAGAYNEQFF
NA	NA	TRBV6-5	16	TRBJ2-2	TGTGCCAGCAGTTACTTTCCGGGGCGGGACACCGGGGAGCTGTTTTTT	CASSYFPGRDTGELFF
few	NA	TRBV29-1	13	TRBJ2-2	TGCAGCGTTCGTCCAGGTCTCGGCGGGGAGCTGTTTTTT	CSVRPGLGGELFF
NA	TRBD2	TRBV4-2	18	TRBJ2-1	TGTGCCAGCAGCCAAACGCGAAGTAGAGCTAGCGGCTACAATGAGCAGTTCTTC	CASSQTRSRASGYNEQFF
few	TRBD1	TRBV24-1	17	TRBJ1-5	TGTGCCACCAGTGCGAACCGGGACAGAATAAGCAATCAGCCCCAGCATTTT	CATSANRDRISNQPQHF
NA	NA	TRBV1	13	TRBJ1-1	TGCACCAGCAGCTCCCCTCCCCAGGGTTCGGCTTTCTTT	CTSSSPPQGSAFF
NA	TRBD1	TRBV4-1	16	TRBJ2-3	TGCGCCAGCAGCCAAGAGACAGGGGCACCCACAGATACGCAGTATTTT	CASSQETGAPTDTQYF
NA	TRBD1	TRBV28	16	TRBJ2-1	TGTGCCAGCAGTCCCAGGGACAGCTTTACCTACAATGAGCAGTTCTTC	CASSPRDSFTYNEQFF
NA	NA	TRBV3-1	18	TRBJ2-7	TGTGCCAGCAGCCGAAGAGGGGAATGGGGGCTCAGGTCCTACGAGCAGTACTTC	CASSRRGEWGLRSYEQYF
few	NA	TRBV7-3	15	TRBJ1-2	TGTGCCAGCAGCTTAGGGGCAGGGGCGGACTATGGCTACACCTTC	CASSLGAGADYGYTF
NA	TRBD2	TRBV12-3/TRBV12-4	18	TRBJ2-1	TGTGCCAGCAGTTTTTTGGGACTAGCGGGACGACCCAACAATGAGCAGTTCTTC	CASSFLGLAGRPNNEQFF
NA	TRBD2	TRBV7-9	16	TRBJ2-1	TGTGCCAGCAGCTTAGGGCCGGGACTAGAGCACAATGAGCAGTTCTTC	CASSLGPGLEHNEQFF
NA	TRBD1	TRBV7-8	17	TRBJ1-2	TGTGCCAGCAGCTTAGCTTTCGGAGGAGGGGGCGACTATGGCTACACCTTC	CASSLAFGGGGDYGYTF
NA	NA	TRBV20-1	15	TRBJ1-2	TGCAGTGCTGCTGGGGGACACCTTGGGGGCTATGGCTACACCTTC	CSAAGGHLGGYGYTF
NA	NA	TRBV24-1	15	TRBJ2-2	TGTGGCACCAGTGATTCCCTGACACTAACCGGGGAGCTGTTTTTT	CGTSDSLTLTGELFF
few	TRBD2	TRBV4-1	14	TRBJ2-3	TGCGCCAGCAGCCGCACCCTGGGGGGGTATACGCAGTATTTT	CASSRTLGGYTQYF
NA	NA	TRBV4-1	15	TRBJ2-5	TGCGCCAGCAGCCAAGATGGAGTCTTCGGGGAGACCCAGTACTTC	CASSQDGVFGETQYF
NA	TRBD2	TRBV12-3/TRBV12-4	17	TRBJ2-5	TGTGCCAGCAGTTTAGGAGGGACTAGCGGGAGCCAAGAGACCCAGTACTTC	CASSLGGTSGSQETQYF
few	TRBD1	TRBV12-3/TRBV12-4	21	TRBJ2-3	TGTGCCAGCAGTTTGGGCCCTTTTTCGCTTACTTGGACAGGGGGTTCAGATACGCAGTATTTT	CASSLGPFSLTWTGGSDTQYF
NA	NA	TRBV12-3/TRBV12-4	15	TRBJ2-7	TGTGCCAGCAGTTTAGCGGGGAGCCTTCAATACGAGCAGTACTTC	CASSLAGSLQYEQYF
NA	NA	TRBV15	16	TRBJ1-1	TGTGCCACCAGCAGAGATAGGAGGATGCGGAACACTGAAGCTTTCTTT	CATSRDRRMRNTEAFF